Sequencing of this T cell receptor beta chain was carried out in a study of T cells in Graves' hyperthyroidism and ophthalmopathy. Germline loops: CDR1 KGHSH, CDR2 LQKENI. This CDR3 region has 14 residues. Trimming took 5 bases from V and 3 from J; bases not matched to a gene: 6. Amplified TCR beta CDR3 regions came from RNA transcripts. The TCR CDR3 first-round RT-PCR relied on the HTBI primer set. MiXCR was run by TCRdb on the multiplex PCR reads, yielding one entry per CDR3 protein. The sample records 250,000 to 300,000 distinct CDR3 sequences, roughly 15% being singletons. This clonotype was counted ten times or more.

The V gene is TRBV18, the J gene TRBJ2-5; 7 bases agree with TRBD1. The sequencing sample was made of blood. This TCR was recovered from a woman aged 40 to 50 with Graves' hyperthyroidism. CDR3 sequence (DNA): TGTGCCAGCTCATCCGGGACAGACAAAGAGACCCAGTACTTC. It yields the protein CASSSGTDKETQYF.